This entry is about one T cell receptor beta chain. Its antigen is as yet unknown. This specimen includes other DNA sequences encoding the same CDR3. This record belongs to a study of CD8+ T cells in alopecia areata. Alopecia areata patients provided lesional scalp punch biopsies and peripheral blood, both collected for the study. The germline V and J ends were trimmed by 5 bases and 1 base, with 2 bases remaining between them. CDR1 and CDR2 (germline): SEHNR, FQNEAQ (reference sequence). The length of the CDR3 is 12 residues. Study-wide findings and caveats: There were also resident alphabeta T cells of normal skin sequenced in scalp samples.

Sequencing used cDNA as its template, made by extracting RNA and reverse transcribing it. Only in-frame clones appear in the TCRdb table, and some are missing; sequencing was by immunoSEQ multiplex PCR. Here the sample spans 250,000 or so clones, about 68% being singletons. This TCR came from a human donor with alopecia areata. The chain links TRBV7-9 to TRBJ2-2, with D unclear. The source material was CD4+ T cells sorted from blood, sampled at week 0. CDR3 sequence (DNA): TGTGCCAGCAGCCTGAACACCGGGGAGCTGTTTTTT. It codes for CASSLNTGELFF.